This paragraph covers one TCR beta chain sequence. The data originate from a study of blood T cell repertoires in COVID-19. Study as a whole: In each case, the material was cDNA or gDNA derived from T cells, B-cell-depleted T cells, or PBMCs.

The CDR3 length is 13 residues. Germline V gives CDR1 MNHEY, CDR2 SMNVEV (reference sequence). J gave up 4 bases and V 7 bases, and 4 bases lay outside the gene matches. This table comes from immunoSEQ multiplex PCR, and its TCRdb copy is limited to in-frame clones, with some not included. The sample lists under 250,000 clones, around 81% occurring once. The V call is TRBV27, the J call TRBJ2-1; TRBD2 aligns across 7 bases. This sequence originates from a woman in her thirties who had recovered from COVID-19. The sequenced material came from peripheral blood. DNA for the CDR3: TGTGCCAGCAAAGGCGGGGGATACAATGAGCAGTTCTTC. Residues: CASKGGGYNEQFF.